The 21 T cell receptor beta chains below all came from one sample that was sequenced in a study of blood T cell repertoires in COVID-19. Sequencing was performed with immunoSEQ multiplex PCR; in TCRdb, only in-frame clones are kept and a portion is missing. This table has roughly 81,000 clones, about 83% appearing once. Sequenced input: peripheral blood. These receptors were taken from a man aged 25-45 years with acute or convalescent COVID-19.

The genes are TRBV18 and TRBJ2-7, with TRBD1 as a possible D gene (6 bases). Per germline, CDR1 KGHSH and CDR2 LQKENI. The V end was cut by 3 bases, the J end by 4 bases, with 10 bases between. This CDR3 comprises 13 residues. The CDR3 region is CASSPDSLYEQYF. Written as DNA, the CDR3 is TGTGCCAGCTCACCGGACAGCCTATACGAGCAGTACTTC. The variable domain in full, completed from reference TRBV18 and TRBJ2-7, reads NAGVMQNPRHLVRRRGQEARLRCSPMKGHSHVYWYRQLPEEGLKFMVYLQKENIIDESGMPKERFSAEFPKEGPSILRIQQVVRGDSAAYFCASSPDSLYEQYFGPGTRLTVT.

This chain joins TRBV4-3 and TRBJ2-3, with 12 bases that match TRBD2. The length of the CDR3 is 16 residues. Germline CDR1 and CDR2: LGHNA and YSLEER. Trimming cost V 5 bases and J 0 bases; bases outside gene matches: 3. The CDR3 region is CASSWTSGTSTDTQYF. CDR3 DNA sequence: TGCGCCAGCAGCTGGACTAGCGGGACTAGCACAGATACGCAGTATTTT.

This clone was counted a few times. The V gene is TRBV7-9, the J gene TRBJ2-7; D unclear. The CDR3 sequence is 14 residues long. Trimming took 2 bases from V and 3 from J, leaving 11 bases between them. Looked up from germline, CDR1 is SEHNR and CDR2 is FQNEAQ (reference sequence). In nucleotides, the CDR3 is TGTGCCAGCAGCTTATCCGGAGACCTCTACGAGCAGTACTTC. It codes for CASSLSGDLYEQYF.

The genes are TRBV7-9 and TRBJ1-2; 7 nucleotides line up with TRBD1. Germline assignment: CDR1 SEHNR and CDR2 FQNEAQ (reference sequence). This CDR3 has 15 residues. Trimming removed 1 base from V and 7 bases from J; junction bases left unmatched: 9. The DNA of the CDR3 is TGTGCCAGCAGCTTAGGGGTGGCAGGGGGTAGTGGCTACACCTTC. Protein product: CASSLGVAGGSGYTF.

This clone has a single count. The V gene is TRBV3-1 (or the pseudogene TRBV3-2), the J gene TRBJ1-4; 9 nucleotides agree with TRBD1. V trimming: 4 bases; J trimming: 2 bases; junction bases outside the gene matches: 8. Germline V gene data show CDR1 as LGHDT and CDR2 as YNNKEL (reference sequence). This CDR3 is 17 amino acids long. The CDR3 loop is CASSPETGGSTNEKLFF. CDR3 DNA: TGTGCCAGCAGCCCCGAGACAGGGGGGTCGACTAATGAAAAACTGTTTTTT.

The gene calls are TRBV7-9 and TRBJ2-3; 9 bases map to TRBD2. This CDR3 has 14 amino acids. The ends lost 0 bases at V and 5 bases at J; junction bases unmatched: 0. From germline, CDR1 is SEHNR and CDR2 FQNEAQ (reference sequence). This CDR3 reads CASSLALAGDTQYF. CDR3 nucleotide sequence: TGTGCCAGCAGCTTAGCACTAGCGGGAGATACGCAGTATTTT.

This chain uses TRBV5-6 with TRBJ1-5, with D maybe TRBD1 (6 bases). This CDR3 spans 14 amino acids. Germline CDR1 and CDR2: SGHDT and YYEEEE. V was clipped by 1 base and J by 5 bases, with 10 bases between them. In nucleotides, the CDR3 is TGTGCCAGCAGCTTGAAAGGGGGGGATCAGCCCCAGCATTTT. As protein: CASSLKGGDQPQHF.

This clone is a singleton in its sample. The chain uses TRBV2 and TRBJ2-1; weak D call: TRBD1 (5 bases). The germline CDR1 and CDR2 sequences are SNHLY and FYNNEI. The CDR3 loop spans 16 amino acids. Trimming cost V 1 base and J 3 bases, with 13 bases left between them. The CDR3 loop reads CASSEGSRDDYNEQFF. CDR3 DNA sequence: TGTGCCAGCAGTGAAGGAAGCAGGGATGACTACAATGAGCAGTTCTTC. The entire variable domain, with the rest obtained from reference TRBV2 and TRBJ2-1, is as follows: EPEVTQTPSHQVTQMGQEVILRCVPISNHLYFYWYRQILGQKVEFLVSFYNNEISEKSEIFDDQFSVERPDGSNFTLKIRSTKLEDSAMYFCASSEGSRDDYNEQFFGPGTRLTVL.

The chain couples TRBV3-1 (or the pseudogene TRBV3-2) to TRBJ1-1, with a weak D call TRBD1 (5 bases). From germline, CDR1 is LGHDT and CDR2 YNNKEL (reference sequence). V lost 4 bases to trimming and J lost 5 bases, with 17 bases between them. There are 15 residues in the CDR3. The CDR3 nucleotides read TGTGCCAGCAGCCCTTCCGGGGGGGGGTATACTGAAGCTTTCTTT. Its protein is CASSPSGGGYTEAFF.

This chain joins TRBV5-4 and TRBJ2-2; 8 bases map to TRBD2. V dropped 4 bases and J dropped 0; count of bases not matched to a gene: 5. CDR3 length equals 16 residues. Germline CDR1 and CDR2: SGHNT and YYREEE (reference sequence). This CDR3 reads CASSPLGGANTGELFF. As DNA, the CDR3 is TGTGCCAGCAGCCCACTCGGGGGGGCGAACACCGGGGAGCTGTTTTTT. The full variable domain, in which reference TRBV5-4 and TRBJ2-2 provide the parts outside the CDR3, is ETGVTQSPTHLIKTRGQQVTLRCSSQSGHNTVSWYQQALGQGPQFIFQYYREEENGRGNFPPRFSGLQFPNYSSELNVNALELDDSALYLCASSPLGGANTGELFFGEGSRLTVL.

This chain joins TRBV7-9 and TRBJ2-5; TRBD2 matches at 9 bases. The CDR3 runs 15 residues. V shed 8 bases and J 2 bases; nucleotides not matched to a gene: 9. Germline values: CDR1 SEHNR, CDR2 FQNEAQ (reference sequence). CDR3: CASGYSTSGQETQYF. The CDR3 nucleotides are TGTGCCAGCGGCTACTCGACTAGCGGACAAGAGACCCAGTACTTC.

The chain joins TRBV14 to TRBJ2-5, with 11 positions matching TRBD2. From germline, CDR1 is SGHDN and CDR2 FVKESK. Losses at the gene ends were 4 bases for V and 4 bases for J; bases not matched to a gene: 5. The CDR3 is 15 residues long. The CDR3 spells CASSLRLAGTETQYF. The CDR3, as DNA: TGTGCCAGCAGCCTCCGACTAGCGGGAACAGAGACCCAGTACTTC.

The V gene is TRBV12-3 or TRBV12-4, the J gene TRBJ2-5, with D possibly TRBD2 on 5 matching bases. CDR3 length: 13 residues. V lost 8 bases, J lost 3 bases, and 13 bases lay in between. As DNA, the CDR3 is TGTGCCAGCGTGGTCCGGGGAAAAGAGACCCAGTACTTC. Protein sequence: CASVVRGKETQYF.

V usage is TRBV19 and J usage is TRBJ1-5; TRBD1 is a possible D gene (5 bases). Looked up from germline, CDR1 is LNHDA and CDR2 is SQIVND (reference sequence). V lost 4 bases to trimming and J lost 5 bases, with 15 bases between them. This CDR3 is built from 15 residues. The CDR3 sequence is CASSRTGEDYQPQHF. The CDR3, as DNA: TGTGCCAGTAGTAGAACAGGTGAGGATTATCAGCCCCAGCATTTT.

This clone was recorded only once. V usage is TRBV4-1 and J usage is TRBJ2-7; 11 bases align to TRBD2. The ends lost 1 base at V and 3 bases at J; junction bases unmatched: 11. This CDR3 spans 18 amino acids. Per the germline V gene, CDR1 is MGHRA and CDR2 is YSYEKL. CDR3 protein: CASSQVSSGRAAIYEQYF. The CDR3 DNA reads TGCGCCAGCAGCCAAGTGAGTAGCGGGAGGGCCGCGATCTACGAGCAGTACTTC.

The chain couples TRBV19 to TRBJ2-5, with 11 bases aligning to TRBD1. The CDR3 length is 14 residues. Germline-derived CDR1 and CDR2 are LNHDA and SQIVND (reference sequence). After removal of 7 bases from V and 2 bases from J, the junction contained 3 bases not matched to a gene. The CDR3 region has the DNA TGTGCCAGTAACCGGGACAGGGGGCAAGAGACCCAGTACTTC. Protein product: CASNRDRGQETQYF.

This chain connects TRBV2 to TRBJ1-1; D not resolved. CDR3 size: 14 residues. Germline assignment: CDR1 SNHLY and CDR2 FYNNEI. The ends were cut back, 4 bases at V and 2 bases at J, with 11 bases in the middle. The CDR3 reads CASSGEILNTEAFF. The CDR3 nucleotides are TGTGCCAGCAGTGGCGAGATACTTAACACTGAAGCTTTCTTT.

The chain employs TRBV28 and TRBJ2-7; 9 bases match TRBD2. Germline V CDR1 and CDR2: MDHEN, SYDVKM. Unmatched junction bases numbered 11, after V lost 3 bases and J lost 2 bases. This CDR3 has 17 residues. CDR3 amino acids: CASSLDSGSIVAYEQYF. Written as DNA, the CDR3 is TGTGCCAGCAGTTTGGATAGCGGGAGTATAGTCGCCTACGAGCAGTACTTC.

This chain connects TRBV27 to TRBJ2-3, with D possibly TRBD2 on 5 matching bases. Per germline, CDR1 MNHEY and CDR2 SMNVEV (reference sequence). Trimming left V 5 bases short and J 4 bases short, with 10 bases between. The CDR3 extends over 13 amino acids. CDR3 bases: TGTGCCAGCAGTCCCATCGGGGCAGATACGCAGTATTTT. Amino acids: CASSPIGADTQYF.

The V gene is TRBV25-1, the J gene TRBJ1-1; maybe TRBD1 (6 bases). The CDR3 has 16 amino acids. CDR1 is MGHDK, CDR2 SYGVNS, per germline. Trimming cost V 2 bases and J 1 base, with 14 bases left between them. CDR3 amino acids: CASSETGSVWNTEAFF. The DNA for the CDR3 is TGTGCCAGCAGTGAAACAGGGTCAGTCTGGAACACTGAAGCTTTCTTT.

The chain recombines TRBV4-2 with TRBJ1-2, with 8 bases fitting TRBD1. The ends lost 0 bases at V and 8 bases at J; junction bases unmatched: 5. CDR1 is LGHNA and CDR2 is YNFKEQ in the germline V gene. This CDR3 has 14 residues. The CDR3 nucleotides read TGTGCCAGCAGCCAAGAGGACAGGGTTGGGGGCTACACCTTC. Amino acid sequence: CASSQEDRVGGYTF.